The source of this T cell receptor beta chain is a study of T cell changes during pregnancy in multiple sclerosis. CDR3 length: 14 residues. Germline CDR1 reads KGHSH; CDR2 reads LQKENI. Trimming pared 6 bases from V and 7 bases from J, leaving 18 bases between. Sequencing used immunoSEQ multiplex PCR; TCRdb keeps in-frame clones, though not all of them. The data contain approximately 53,000 clones, roughly 91% of them seen just once; the ten biggest clones take up under 0.3%. The material sequenced was CD4+ T cells from peripheral blood mononuclear cells, taken in the second trimester of pregnancy. V and J are TRBV18 and TRBJ1-2; weak D call: TRBD1 (5 bases). The sequence came from a female donor with multiple sclerosis, enrolled in a pregnancy study. The CDR3 here is CASSARKGFFGYTF. The CDR3 region has the DNA TGTGCCAGCTCCGCCCGGAAGGGGTTTTTTGGCTACACCTTC.